Presented here are 21 T cell receptor beta chains from one specimen sequenced in a study of T cells in localized non-small cell lung cancer. Profiled with immunoSEQ multiplex PCR; TCRdb holds only in-frame clones, not every one. The table lists under 40,000 clones, around 93% of them singletons. The input for sequencing was peripheral blood, taken before any cancer treatment. These receptors were collected from a female donor over 55 with stage I lung adenocarcinoma.

This chain links TRBV28 with TRBJ2-7, with 7 bases fitting TRBD1. The CDR3 is 16 residues long. Germline loops: CDR1 MDHEN, CDR2 SYDVKM. The J segment lost 0 bases and the V segment lost 7 bases, leaving 12 bases of the junction unmatched. CDR3: CASIGNSGGSSYEQYF. For the CDR3, the DNA is TGTGCCAGCATCGGAAACTCAGGGGGTAGCTCCTACGAGCAGTACTTC.

The chain recombines TRBV4-1 with TRBJ2-1; tentatively, D is TRBD2 (7 bases). The CDR3 is 16 amino acids. The V end was cut by 2 bases, the J end by 2 bases, with 13 bases between. Germline V gene lookup returns CDR1 MGHRA and CDR2 YSYEKL. This CDR3 reads CASSQRKGGTYNEQFF. The CDR3 nucleotides are TGCGCCAGCAGCCAAAGAAAGGGGGGGACCTACAATGAGCAGTTCTTC.

V is TRBV7-9 and J is TRBJ2-2, with 12 positions matching TRBD2. The CDR3 consists of 15 residues. Germline lookup yields CDR1 SEHNR and CDR2 FQNEAQ (reference sequence). V lost 5 bases and J lost 6; bases outside the gene matches: 4. Written as DNA, the CDR3 is TGTGCCAGCAGCCGACTAGCGGGAGATCCCGGGGAGCTGTTTTTT. This encodes CASSRLAGDPGELFF.

The genes are TRBV5-4 and TRBJ2-7, with D possibly matching TRBD1 (5 bases). Between the trimmed V and J ends, which lost 4 bases and 2 bases, there was a span of 16 bases. The CDR3 runs 15 residues. The germline gives CDR1 SGHNT, CDR2 YYREEE (reference sequence). Here the CDR3 reads CASSDSRGFTYEQYF. The CDR3 coding sequence is TGTGCCAGCAGCGATTCAAGGGGATTCACCTACGAGCAGTACTTC. Together with reference TRBV5-4 and TRBJ2-7, the CDR3 gives the full variable domain: ETGVTQSPTHLIKTRGQQVTLRCSSQSGHNTVSWYQQALGQGPQFIFQYYREEENGRGNFPPRFSGLQFPNYSSELNVNALELDDSALYLCASSDSRGFTYEQYFGPGTRLTVT.

This chain uses TRBV6-5 with TRBJ2-2, with D possibly matching TRBD1 (6 bases). This CDR3 is built from 14 residues. Germline V CDR1 and CDR2: MNHEY, SVGAGI. V shed 4 bases and J shed 6 bases, with 12 bases lying between them. DNA for the CDR3: TGTGCCAGCAGTTCCGGACAGTATCCCGGGGAGCTGTTTTTT. Protein sequence: CASSSGQYPGELFF.

This chain connects TRBV5-1 to TRBJ1-3; a possible D gene is TRBD1 (6 bases). The CDR3 is 14 residues long. With 4 bases removed from V and 5 bases from J, the gap between germline ends came to 13 bases. Looked up from germline, CDR1 is SGHRS and CDR2 is YFSETQ. The CDR3 DNA is TGCGCCAGCAGCCCCGGGACACCTCGAAACACCATATATTTT. This codes for CASSPGTPRNTIYF.

The rearrangement links TRBV19 to TRBJ2-3; D may be TRBD1 or TRBD2 (6 bases each). Between the trimmed V and J ends, which lost 4 bases and 1 base, there was a span of 12 bases. Germline V gene lookup returns CDR1 LNHDA and CDR2 SQIVND (reference sequence). CDR3 length: 15 amino acids. The CDR3 loop reads CASSRSGAGTDTQYF. The CDR3 DNA reads TGTGCCAGTAGTAGATCGGGGGCTGGCACAGATACGCAGTATTTT.

The chain uses TRBV19 and TRBJ2-5; unclear D gene. From germline, CDR1 is LNHDA and CDR2 SQIVND (reference sequence). The CDR3 sequence is 15 residues long. V was cut by 0 bases and J by 2 bases, with 10 bases left in between. The CDR3 nucleotides are TGTGCCAGTAGTATAGATCATGGCAGACAAGAGACCCAGTACTTC. Amino acids: CASSIDHGRQETQYF.

A single count supports this clone. CDR3: CASSLGGLVQPQHF. DNA for the CDR3: TGTGCCAGCAGCTTGGGGGGACTTGTTCAGCCCCAGCATTTT. The V call is TRBV5-8, the J call TRBJ1-5, with D maybe TRBD1 (5 bases). This CDR3 has 14 residues. Germline CDR1 and CDR2: SGHTS and YDEGEE. V shed 0 bases and J shed 6 bases, with 10 bases lying between them. The variable domain in full, with the rest retrieved from reference TRBV5-8 and TRBJ1-5, is EAGVTQSPTHLIKTRGQQATLRCSPISGHTSVYWYQQALGLGLQFLLWYDEGEERNRGNFPPRFSGRQFPNYSSELNVNALELEDSALYLCASSLGGLVQPQHFGDGTRLSIL.

The V gene is TRBV30, the J gene TRBJ1-5; 10 nucleotides line up with TRBD1. Trimming removed 3 bases from V and 4 bases from J; junction bases left unmatched: 3. CDR3 size: 14 residues. Germline V gives CDR1 GTSNPN, CDR2 SVGIG (reference sequence). The chain's CDR3 is CAWSRTGGNQPQHF. The DNA for the CDR3 is TGTGCCTGGAGCAGGACAGGGGGGAATCAGCCCCAGCATTTT.

This clone was seen just once. The chain recombines TRBV5-1 with TRBJ1-2; TRBD1 might be the D (5 bases). This CDR3 is built from 12 residues. V shed 1 base and J shed 8 bases, with 9 bases lying between them. From germline, CDR1 is SGHRS and CDR2 YFSETQ. In DNA form, the CDR3 reads TGCGCCAGCAGCTTGTCCGGGACCGGCTACACCTTC. Residues: CASSLSGTGYTF.

V is TRBV7-2 and J is TRBJ1-1; D may be TRBD1 (6 bases). In germline, CDR1 is SGHTA, CDR2 FQGNSA. The CDR3 is 15 amino acids. The V end lost 1 base, the J end lost 1 base, and 10 bases lay between the germline ends. The CDR3 is CASSLGPTGNTEAFF. The CDR3 DNA reads as TGTGCCAGCAGCTTAGGGCCGACAGGGAACACTGAAGCTTTCTTT.

The V call is TRBV28, the J call TRBJ2-2, with 12 bases that match TRBD2. Trimming at V came to 5 bases and at J to 7 bases, leaving 5 bases not matched to a gene. Germline CDR1 reads MDHEN; CDR2 reads SYDVKM. There are 15 residues in the CDR3. The CDR3 loop is CASSTTGLAGGELFF. CDR3 coding DNA: TGTGCCAGCAGTACGACGGGACTAGCGGGCGGGGAGCTGTTTTTT.

CDR3: CASNREGTDTQYF. Here the CDR3 DNA reads TGTGCCAGCAATCGGGAGGGCACAGATACGCAGTATTTT. This chain links TRBV7-3 with TRBJ2-3, with 7 bases that match TRBD2. Germline V gene data show CDR1 as SGHTA and CDR2 as FQGTGA. The J segment lost 1 base and the V segment lost 7 bases, leaving 2 bases of the junction unmatched. The CDR3 contains 13 residues.

The rearrangement links TRBV4-1 to TRBJ2-5; 7 bases fit TRBD1. The germline V gene encodes CDR1 MGHRA and CDR2 YSYEKL. V gave up 2 bases and J gave up 5 bases; unmatched junction bases: 11. The CDR3 consists of 16 residues. CDR3 nucleotide sequence: TGCGCCAGCAGCCAAATCGAACAGGGGAAGGGGGAGACCCAGTACTTC. Protein: CASSQIEQGKGETQYF.

The chain links TRBV6-6 to TRBJ1-5, with 8 bases that match TRBD1. This CDR3 region has 13 residues. The V and J ends lost 6 bases and 2 bases, in that order; junction bases with no gene match: 0. Germline V gene lookup returns CDR1 MNHNY and CDR2 SVGAGI (reference sequence). The CDR3: CASRDRGNQPQHF. Here the CDR3 DNA reads TGTGCCAGCAGGGACAGGGGCAATCAGCCCCAGCATTTT.

The genes are TRBV19 and TRBJ1-4; D is unresolved. V lost 6 bases and J lost 8, with 16 bases in between. CDR1 and CDR2 (germline): LNHDA, SQIVND (reference sequence). The length of the CDR3 is 14 residues. CDR3 DNA sequence: TGTGCCAGTAGCCCTTCTGATGTTGGAGAAAAACTGTTTTTT. Amino acids: CASSPSDVGEKLFF. Supplemented by reference TRBV19 and TRBJ1-4, the full variable domain reads DGGITQSPKYLFRKEGQNVTLSCEQNLNHDAMYWYRQDPGQGLRLIYYSQIVNDFQKGDIAEGYSVSREKKESFPLTVTSAQKNPTAFYLCASSPSDVGEKLFFGSGTQLSVL.

The chain carries TRBV9 and TRBJ1-2; 8 bases agree with TRBD1. The CDR3 length is 16 residues. J lost 7 bases, V lost 0 bases, and 11 bases had no gene match. Germline lookup yields CDR1 SGDLS and CDR2 YYNGEE. Here the CDR3 reads CASSVAQGQGRGGYTF. Written as DNA, the CDR3 is TGTGCCAGCAGCGTAGCCCAAGGACAGGGAAGGGGTGGCTACACCTTC.

The chain recombines TRBV19 with TRBJ1-5; D uncertain. Between the trimmed V and J ends, which lost 3 bases and 4 bases, there was a span of 7 bases. The CDR3 is 13 amino acids. Germline CDR1 is LNHDA and CDR2 is SQIVND (reference sequence). This CDR3 is CASSILGNQPQHF. In DNA, the CDR3 is TGTGCCAGTAGTATCCTCGGGAATCAGCCCCAGCATTTT.

This chain links TRBV18 with TRBJ2-1; tentatively, D is TRBD1 (6 bases). CDR3 length: 14 amino acids. Germline loops: CDR1 KGHSH, CDR2 LQKENI. V was cut by 2 bases and J by 4 bases, with 9 bases left in between. This CDR3 reads CASSPRTDYNEQFF. The CDR3 DNA reads as TGTGCCAGCTCACCAAGGACAGATTACAATGAGCAGTTCTTC.

The genes are TRBV28 and TRBJ1-2; unclear D gene. Trimming cost V 3 bases and J 8 bases, with 10 bases left between them. This CDR3 comprises 12 residues. Germline values: CDR1 MDHEN, CDR2 SYDVKM. CDR3 protein: CASSLEWGGYTF. CDR3 DNA sequence: TGTGCCAGCAGTTTGGAATGGGGAGGCTACACCTTC.